This TCR beta chain originates from a study of shared clonotypes between healthy human individuals. General study results and limits: Blood was the sole source, and tissue repertoires probably differ.

This table comes from immunoSEQ multiplex PCR, and its TCRdb copy is limited to in-frame clones, with some not included. This sample carries hundreds of thousands of clones, roughly 83% of them seen once, and the ten largest clones take around 14%. The germline V and J ends were trimmed by 0 bases and 10 bases, with 18 bases remaining between them. The CDR3 is 15 amino acids. Germline V gives CDR1 SGHNT, CDR2 YYREEE (reference sequence). As regards this clone: As yet, its antigen is unknown.

The rearrangement links TRBV5-4 to TRBJ2-3; D gene unclear. The clonotype originates from a woman in her thirties or forties in good health. Some clones in this sample may be carry-over from other donors' samples. Sequences were obtained from PBMCs. Here the CDR3 reads CASSLDGSVADAQYF. CDR3 bases: TGTGCCAGCAGCTTGGATGGATCGGTTGCTGACGCGCAGTATTTT.